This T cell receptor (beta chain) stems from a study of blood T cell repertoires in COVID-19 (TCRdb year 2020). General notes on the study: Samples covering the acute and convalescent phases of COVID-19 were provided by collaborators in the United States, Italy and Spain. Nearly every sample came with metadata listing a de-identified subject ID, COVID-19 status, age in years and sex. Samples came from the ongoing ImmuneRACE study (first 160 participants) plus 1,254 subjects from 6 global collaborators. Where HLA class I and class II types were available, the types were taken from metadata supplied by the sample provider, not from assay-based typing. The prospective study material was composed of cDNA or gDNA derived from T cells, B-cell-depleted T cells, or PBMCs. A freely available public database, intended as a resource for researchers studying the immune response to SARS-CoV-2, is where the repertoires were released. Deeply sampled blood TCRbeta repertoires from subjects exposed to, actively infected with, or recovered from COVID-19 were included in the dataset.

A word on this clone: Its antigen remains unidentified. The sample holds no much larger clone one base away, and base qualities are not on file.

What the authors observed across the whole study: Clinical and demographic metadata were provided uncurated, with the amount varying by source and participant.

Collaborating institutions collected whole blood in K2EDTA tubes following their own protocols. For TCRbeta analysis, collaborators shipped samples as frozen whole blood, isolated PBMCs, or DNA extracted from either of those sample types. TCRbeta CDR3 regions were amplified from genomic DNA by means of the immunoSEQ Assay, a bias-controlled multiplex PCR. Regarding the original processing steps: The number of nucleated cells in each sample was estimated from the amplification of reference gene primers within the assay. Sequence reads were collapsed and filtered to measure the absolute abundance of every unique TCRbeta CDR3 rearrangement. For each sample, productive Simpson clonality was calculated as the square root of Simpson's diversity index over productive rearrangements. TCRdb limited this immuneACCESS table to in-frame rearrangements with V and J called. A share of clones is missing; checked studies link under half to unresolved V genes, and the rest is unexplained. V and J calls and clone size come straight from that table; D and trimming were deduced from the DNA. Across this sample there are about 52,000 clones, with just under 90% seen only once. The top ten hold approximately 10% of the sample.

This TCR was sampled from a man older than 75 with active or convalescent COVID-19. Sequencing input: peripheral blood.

The CDR3 loop reads CASSSRTGQGVNEQFF. The nucleotide sequence is TGTGCCAGCTCGTCAAGGACAGGGCAAGGGGTCAATGAGCAGTTCTTC. Here the chain combines TRBV18 and TRBJ2-1; the junction holds 8 bases that match TRBD1. Trimming leaves V shorter by 6 bases and J shorter by 6 bases, with the junction holding 13 bases beyond the gene matches. The CDR3, from cysteine to phenylalanine, totals 16 residues. Only the CDR3 DNA stays, 48 bases, in frame from base 1. According to the germline V gene, CDR1 reads KGHSH and CDR2 reads LQKENI.